A single sample gave rise to the 5 T cell receptor beta chains below, sequenced in a study of early T cells in non-severe SARS-CoV-2 infection. MiXCR, applied by TCRdb to the 5' RACE reads, yields one record per CDR3 protein. The sample consists of around 60,000 distinct CDR3 sequences, about 11% of them appearing once. The specimen was whole blood, collected at baseline. These receptors were collected from an adult who was a healthcare worker with PCR-confirmed SARS-CoV-2 infection or an uninfected control (not recorded which).

A few counts support this clonotype. This chain links TRBV12-3 or TRBV12-4 with TRBJ2-1; D not resolved. There are 15 residues in the CDR3. Trimming took off 5 bases at V and 4 bases at J, with 15 bases between the two ends. CDR3: CASSPPPVSYNEQFF. The CDR3 DNA follows: TGTGCCAGCAGTCCCCCTCCGGTTTCTTACAATGAGCAGTTCTTC.

This clonotype was seen repeatedly, ten times or more. The J gene is TRBJ1-5, the V gene TRBV12-3 or TRBV12-4; 10 bases are a match to TRBD1. V dropped 6 bases and J dropped 0; count of bases not matched to a gene: 8. The CDR3 consists of 17 residues. CDR3 in amino acids: CASRHQGTGASNQPQHF. The CDR3 bases are TGTGCCAGCAGACATCAGGGGACAGGGGCTAGCAATCAGCCCCAGCATTTT.

The rearrangement joins TRBV6-1 to TRBJ1-1, with D unresolved. The germline CDR1 and CDR2 sequences are MNHNS and SASEGT. V shed 7 bases and J shed 1 base, with 10 bases lying between them. CDR3 length: 13 residues. The CDR3 sequence: CASNVKQNTEAFF. The CDR3 DNA reads TGTGCCAGCAATGTTAAACAGAACACTGAAGCTTTCTTT.

A few counts support this clonotype. V is TRBV20-1 and J is TRBJ2-7; D is possibly TRBD2 (7 bases). Per the germline V gene, CDR1 is DFQATT and CDR2 is SNEGSKA (reference sequence). Deletions cut 2 bases from V and 0 bases from J, with 23 bases between. The CDR3 runs to 18 residues. DNA for the CDR3: TGCAGTGCTAGAATGGGTCGGGGGGCTTCTATTAGCTCCTACGAGCAGTACTTC. Its translation is CSARMGRGASISSYEQYF.

The chain recombines TRBV2 with TRBJ2-3; the match to TRBD2 covers 12 bases. The length of the CDR3 is 17 residues. J was trimmed by 1 base and V by 2 bases; bases with no gene match: 4. Germline CDR1 is SNHLY and CDR2 is FYNNEI. The CDR3 DNA follows: TGTGCCAGCAGTGAAACCAGACTAGCGGGGGGCACAGATACGCAGTATTTT. It encodes CASSETRLAGGTDTQYF.